This TCR beta chain was found in a study of CD8+CD57+ T cells in acquired aplastic anemia. Investigators profiled TCR beta VDJ and CDR3 from genomic DNA template. Using its own MiXCR run on the reads, TCRdb lists one record per CDR3 protein. The table includes 450,000 to 550,000 distinct CDR3 sequences, 25% to 40% detected once. This clonotype was counted ten times or more. Whoever was chosen for sequencing had shown CD8+CD57+ cell expansion by flow cytometry. After removal of 5 bases from V and 7 bases from J, the junction contained 8 bases not matched to a gene. The CDR3 has 14 residues. The germline gives CDR1 SEHNR, CDR2 FQNEAQ (reference sequence).

Sample: sorted CD4+, CD8+, or CD8+CD57+ T cells (not recorded which) from PBMCs. The TCR sequence derives from a human donor with aplastic anemia. The rearrangement uses TRBV7-9 and TRBJ1-2; 9 bases are a match to TRBD1. The CDR3 reads CASSGDRGTGGYTF. CDR3 in DNA: TGTGCCAGCAGCGGCGACAGGGGGACGGGTGGCTACACCTTC.